These 25 T cell receptor beta chains came from one sample sequenced in a study of blood T cell repertoires in COVID-19. Only in-frame clones appear in the TCRdb table, and some are missing; sequencing was by immunoSEQ multiplex PCR. The data show 100,000 to 150,000 clones, about 85% seen once. Sequencing was done on a sample of peripheral blood. The source of these receptors is a woman aged 80 or over with acute or convalescent COVID-19.

CDR3 amino acids: CASLEVVNYGYTF. The CDR3 coding sequence is TGTGCCAGCCTAGAAGTAGTCAACTATGGCTACACCTTC. The chain employs TRBV28 and TRBJ1-2; D is ambiguous. Per germline, CDR1 MDHEN and CDR2 SYDVKM. CDR3 length: 13 amino acids. V was trimmed by 8 bases and J by 2 bases, leaving 12 bases between them.

This sequence joins TRBV2 and TRBJ1-6, with TRBD1 matching 7 bases. This CDR3 has 20 residues. V lost 4 bases, J lost 0 bases, and 15 bases stayed unmatched. The germline V gene encodes CDR1 SNHLY and CDR2 FYNNEI. DNA of the CDR3: TGTGCCAGCAGTGGTGGCTACCTAGGGACAGCTAGCTCCTATAATTCACCCCTCCACTTT. It yields the protein CASSGGYLGTASSYNSPLHF.

The chain recombines TRBV4-1 with TRBJ1-5; no reliable D call. Germline V gene lookup returns CDR1 MGHRA and CDR2 YSYEKL. This CDR3 comprises 14 residues. The V end lost 0 bases, the J end lost 7 bases, and 10 bases lay between the germline ends. The CDR3 sequence is CASSQEEGQQPQHF. DNA of the CDR3: TGCGCCAGCAGCCAAGAAGAGGGTCAGCAGCCCCAGCATTTT.

This clone was seen a handful of times. The chain combines TRBV5-1 with TRBJ1-1; 8 nucleotides align to TRBD1. Trimming at V came to 2 bases and at J to 0 bases, leaving 9 bases not matched to a gene. CDR3 length equals 17 residues. Germline CDR1 and CDR2: SGHRS and YFSETQ. The CDR3 DNA follows: TGCGCCAGCAGCTTACAGGGGGTTGGGGCCATGAACACTGAAGCTTTCTTT. It codes for CASSLQGVGAMNTEAFF.

The CDR3 region is CASSHLDRNTEAFF. The CDR3 DNA is TGTGCCAGCAGCCACCTCGATAGGAACACTGAAGCTTTCTTT. This rearrangement joins TRBV3-1 (or the pseudogene TRBV3-2) to TRBJ1-1; D not certain. This CDR3 spans 14 amino acids. CDR1 and CDR2 (germline): LGHDT, YNNKEL (reference sequence). V dropped 3 bases and J dropped 1 base, with 9 bases sitting between them.

Turning to this clone: The conserved phenylalanine or tryptophan normally closing the CDR3 is absent here, so this likely arose from a read error. It is unclear where the CDR3 begins or ends on the DNA, so no DNA is shown, and the CDR3 is as TCRdb lists it. This rearrangement joins TRBV6-6 to TRBJ1-2. The CDR3 length is 13 residues, termini included. Germline loops: CDR1 MNHNY, CDR2 SVGAGI (reference sequence). The CDR3 here is CASSYSTQGSEVG.

The chain carries TRBV4-2 and TRBJ1-2; D remains unclear. CDR3 length equals 15 residues. Per the germline V gene, CDR1 is LGHNA and CDR2 is YNFKEQ. The V gene lost 1 base and the J gene lost 4 bases, with 13 bases spanning the gap. The CDR3 coding sequence is TGTGCCAGCAGCCAAGGTCAGGCGATTCCCTATGGCTACACCTTC. Residues: CASSQGQAIPYGYTF.

V usage is TRBV19 and J usage is TRBJ1-5; D is undetermined. Per germline, CDR1 LNHDA and CDR2 SQIVND (reference sequence). There are 14 residues in the CDR3. V was clipped by 4 bases and J by 6 bases, with 13 bases between them. CDR3 loop: CASSTTRGPQPQHF. Written as DNA, the CDR3 is TGTGCCAGTAGTACGACGAGAGGGCCTCAGCCCCAGCATTTT.

The genes are TRBV5-1 and TRBJ2-1; 9 nucleotides line up with TRBD1. The CDR3 totals 15 residues. Germline CDR1 and CDR2: SGHRS and YFSETQ. Losses at the gene ends were 1 base for V and 6 bases for J; bases not matched to a gene: 5. CDR3 sequence (DNA): TGCGCCAGCAGCTTGCCTAAGGACAGGGGCAATGAGCAGTTCTTC. Residues: CASSLPKDRGNEQFF.

The chain is built from TRBV5-5 and TRBJ1-1; 10 bases align to TRBD1. Germline trimming cut 2 bases from V and 5 bases from J; bases unmatched to any gene: 3. Germline V gene lookup returns CDR1 SGHKS and CDR2 YYEKEE (reference sequence). The CDR3 runs 14 residues. As DNA, the CDR3 is TGTGCCAGCAGCTTTCCGGGACAGGGGACTGAAGCTTTCTTT. As protein: CASSFPGQGTEAFF.

V gene TRBV5-4 combines with J gene TRBJ1-2; D not resolved. The CDR3 is made up of 15 amino acids. The V end lost 0 bases, the J end lost 6 bases, and 15 bases lay between the germline ends. Per germline, CDR1 SGHNT and CDR2 YYREEE (reference sequence). This CDR3 is CASSLALAAGHGYTF. The CDR3 DNA sequence: TGTGCCAGCAGCTTGGCTCTCGCCGCGGGCCATGGCTACACCTTC.

The chain uses TRBV7-9 and TRBJ1-1; D unresolved. V was cut by 5 bases and J by 3 bases, with 13 bases left in between. CDR3 size: 14 residues. CDR1 is SEHNR, CDR2 FQNEAQ, per germline (reference sequence). CDR3 nucleotides: TGTGCCAGCAGCCGAGGGTTTGAGGACACTGAAGCTTTCTTT. The encoded protein is CASSRGFEDTEAFF.

The rearrangement links TRBV7-4 to TRBJ2-6, with D uncertain. The germline V gene encodes CDR1 SGHVT and CDR2 SQSDAQ. V lost 2 bases to trimming and J lost 2 bases, with 25 bases between them. This CDR3 has 21 amino acids. The CDR3 region has the DNA TGTGCCAGCAGCTTATGGTATAGTTTCGAGAGAGATTCGCCTGGGGCCAACGTCCTGACTTTC. Its translation is CASSLWYSFERDSPGANVLTF.

The chain uses TRBV29-1 and TRBJ1-1, with TRBD1 as a possible D gene (6 bases). Germline V gives CDR1 SQVTM, CDR2 ANQGSEA. The CDR3 has 15 amino acids. V lost 3 bases and J lost 4, with 18 bases in between. CDR3 sequence reads: CSVDGGSGGRTEAFF. The DNA for the CDR3 is TGCAGCGTTGACGGTGGATCGGGGGGCCGCACTGAAGCTTTCTTT.

The chain has TRBV11-2 and TRBJ1-2; no reliable D call. The CDR3 is made up of 12 amino acids. Germline lookup yields CDR1 SGHAT and CDR2 FQNNGV. V lost 0 bases to trimming and J lost 7 bases, with 6 bases between them. In nucleotides, the CDR3 is TGTGCCAGCAGCTTAGAGGTCAGTGGCTACACCTTC. Protein product: CASSLEVSGYTF.

The chain is built from TRBV27 and TRBJ1-2; 9 bases are shared with TRBD1. The length of the CDR3 is 14 residues. V dropped 4 bases and J dropped 2; count of bases not matched to a gene: 2. Germline V gene data show CDR1 as MNHEY and CDR2 as SMNVEV (reference sequence). In DNA form, the CDR3 reads TGTGCCAGCAGTTCCGGGACAGGGAACTATGGCTACACCTTC. The encoded protein is CASSSGTGNYGYTF.

The chain carries TRBV15 and TRBJ2-5; a possible D gene is TRBD2 (5 bases). CDR3 size: 17 residues. Between the trimmed V and J ends, which lost 0 bases and 5 bases, there was a span of 19 bases. In germline, CDR1 is LNHNV, CDR2 YYDKDF (reference sequence). The CDR3 DNA reads as TGTGCCACCAGCAGAGATCTAGCAGGCACGATGAGGGAGACCCAGTACTTC. It yields the protein CATSRDLAGTMRETQYF. Variable domain in full (rest from reference TRBV15 and TRBJ2-5): DAMVIQNPRYQVTQFGKPVTLSCSQTLNHNVMYWYQQKSSQAPKLLFHYYDKDFNNEADTPDNFQSRRPNTSFCFLDIRSPGLGDTAMYLCATSRDLAGTMRETQYFGPGTRLLVL.

This chain connects TRBV6-2 or TRBV6-3 to TRBJ1-2; a possible D gene is TRBD1 (5 bases). CDR3 length equals 14 residues. Germline CDR1 MNHEY, CDR2 SVGEGT. V was cut by 5 bases and J by 3 bases, with 13 bases left in between. In nucleotides, the CDR3 is TGTGCCAGCAGTCGTCGGGGGTCGGACTATGGCTACACCTTC. Protein product: CASSRRGSDYGYTF.

The V and J genes are TRBV28 and TRBJ2-5; D is unclear. With 6 bases removed from V and 0 bases from J, the gap between germline ends came to 14 bases. The CDR3 is made up of 15 amino acids. Germline loops: CDR1 MDHEN, CDR2 SYDVKM. CDR3 DNA sequence: TGTGCCAGCAGAGCGAATGTTTGGGACCAAGAGACCCAGTACTTC. It codes for CASRANVWDQETQYF.

The chain links TRBV28 to TRBJ1-2, with a weak D call TRBD1 (6 bases). The CDR3 consists of 15 residues. Germline assignment: CDR1 MDHEN and CDR2 SYDVKM. Trimming removed 5 bases from V and 4 bases from J, with 17 bases in between. As DNA, the CDR3 is TGTGCCAGCAGTCTACAAAGGAGAGGGGGCTATGGCTACACCTTC. It translates to CASSLQRRGGYGYTF.

The chain couples TRBV5-8 to TRBJ1-4, with TRBD1 as a possible D gene (5 bases). This CDR3 is 14 amino acids long. Germline values: CDR1 SGHTS, CDR2 YDEGEE. The V end lost 0 bases, the J end lost 8 bases, and 11 bases lay between the germline ends. For the CDR3, the DNA is TGTGCCAGCAGCTTGGCCCAGGGAGGAGAAAAACTGTTTTTT. This gives the protein CASSLAQGGEKLFF.

The gene calls are TRBV11-3 and TRBJ2-2; TRBD1 might be the D (6 bases). The germline V gene encodes CDR1 SGHNT and CDR2 YENEEA. CDR3 length: 15 residues. V lost 6 bases, J lost 2 bases, and 13 bases lay in between. The CDR3 protein is CASRHGGSNTGELFF. DNA for the CDR3: TGTGCCAGCAGGCATGGGGGCAGCAACACCGGGGAGCTGTTTTTT.

This clone was recorded a few times. The chain recombines TRBV2 with TRBJ2-7; TRBD2 matches 7 bases. CDR3 length: 15 amino acids. V lost 4 bases to trimming and J lost 2 bases; unmatched junction nucleotides: 8. CDR1 and CDR2 from the germline V gene are SNHLY and FYNNEI. Written as DNA, the CDR3 is TGTGCCAGCAGTGTAGTACCTAGCGGTACCTACGAGCAGTACTTC. This codes for CASSVVPSGTYEQYF.

The genes are TRBV7-2 and TRBJ1-3; D is unresolved. The CDR3 covers 15 residues. V dropped 0 bases and J dropped 0 bases, with 6 bases sitting between them. Per the germline V gene, CDR1 is SGHTA and CDR2 is FQGNSA. The CDR3 loop is CASSLAVSSGNTIYF. The CDR3 DNA reads TGTGCCAGCAGCTTAGCTGTCAGCTCTGGAAACACCATATATTTT.

This clone was observed a few times. The rearrangement uses TRBV6-5 and TRBJ1-1; D call uncertain. V lost 5 bases to trimming and J lost 2 bases, with 9 bases between them. Germline V CDR1 and CDR2: MNHEY, SVGAGI. The CDR3 loop spans 13 amino acids. CDR3 nucleotide sequence: TGTGCCAGCAGTAAACAGCCAAACACTGAAGCTTTCTTT. Its translation is CASSKQPNTEAFF.